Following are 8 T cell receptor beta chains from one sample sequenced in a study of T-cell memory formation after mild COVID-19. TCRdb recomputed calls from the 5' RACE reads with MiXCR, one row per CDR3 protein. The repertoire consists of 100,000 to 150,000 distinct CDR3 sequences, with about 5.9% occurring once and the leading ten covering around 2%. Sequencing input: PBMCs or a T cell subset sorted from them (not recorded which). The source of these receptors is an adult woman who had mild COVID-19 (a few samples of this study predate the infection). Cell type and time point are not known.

The CDR3 region is CSATGEQITDTQYF. For the CDR3, the DNA is TGCAGTGCTACCGGGGAGCAGATCACAGATACGCAGTATTTT. This rearrangement joins TRBV20-1 to TRBJ2-3, with D possibly being TRBD2 (5 bases). This CDR3 comprises 14 residues. Germline V CDR1 and CDR2: DFQATT, SNEGSKA (reference sequence). V dropped 4 bases and J dropped 2 bases, with 13 bases sitting between them.

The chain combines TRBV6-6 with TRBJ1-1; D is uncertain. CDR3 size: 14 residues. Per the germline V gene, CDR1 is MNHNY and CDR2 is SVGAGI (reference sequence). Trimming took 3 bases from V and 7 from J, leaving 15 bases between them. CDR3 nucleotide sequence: TGTGCCAGCAGTTATCCCCTTACGTGGGGTGAAGCTTTCTTT. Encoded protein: CASSYPLTWGEAFF.

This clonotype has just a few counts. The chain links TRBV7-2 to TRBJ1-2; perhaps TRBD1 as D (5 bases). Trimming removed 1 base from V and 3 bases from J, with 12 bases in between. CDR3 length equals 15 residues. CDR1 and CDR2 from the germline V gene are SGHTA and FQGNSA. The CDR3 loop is CASSLGGIRHYGYTF. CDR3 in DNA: TGTGCCAGCAGCTTAGGGGGCATAAGGCACTATGGCTACACCTTC.

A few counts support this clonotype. The CDR3 nucleotides are TGCGCCAGCAGCTTGGCCCTGGGGACGGCCTCCTTTGAAGCTTTCTTT. Encoded protein: CASSLALGTASFEAFF. The chain combines TRBV5-1 with TRBJ1-1; D is possibly TRBD1 (5 bases). Germline V gene sequence: CDR1 SGHRS, CDR2 YFSETQ. Trimming stripped 0 bases from V and 7 bases from J, with 19 bases between. The CDR3 sequence is 16 residues long.

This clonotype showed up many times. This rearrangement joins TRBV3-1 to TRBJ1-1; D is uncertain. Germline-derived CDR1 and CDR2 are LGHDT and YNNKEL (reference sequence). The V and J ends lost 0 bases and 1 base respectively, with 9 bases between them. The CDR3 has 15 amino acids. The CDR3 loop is CASSQDAVPNTEAFF. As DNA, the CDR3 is TGTGCCAGCAGCCAAGATGCAGTGCCGAACACTGAAGCTTTCTTT.

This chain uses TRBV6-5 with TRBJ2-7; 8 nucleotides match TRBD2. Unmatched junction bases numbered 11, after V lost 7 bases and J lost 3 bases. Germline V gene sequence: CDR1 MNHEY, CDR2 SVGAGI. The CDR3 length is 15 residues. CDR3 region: CASTNPGGGYYEQYF. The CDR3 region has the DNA TGTGCCAGCACCAATCCGGGAGGGGGGTACTACGAGCAGTACTTC.

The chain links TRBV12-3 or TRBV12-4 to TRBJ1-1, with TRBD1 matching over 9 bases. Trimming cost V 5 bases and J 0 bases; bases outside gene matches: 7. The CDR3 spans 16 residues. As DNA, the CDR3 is TGTGCCAGCAGTCCCAGACAGGGGGGAATGAACACTGAAGCTTTCTTT. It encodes CASSPRQGGMNTEAFF.

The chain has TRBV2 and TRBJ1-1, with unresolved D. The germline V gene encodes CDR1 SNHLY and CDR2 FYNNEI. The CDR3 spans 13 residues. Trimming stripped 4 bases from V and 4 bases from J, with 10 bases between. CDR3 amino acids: CASSAAASTEAFF. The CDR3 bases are TGTGCCAGCAGTGCGGCGGCTAGCACTGAAGCTTTCTTT. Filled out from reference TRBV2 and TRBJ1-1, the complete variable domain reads EPEVTQTPSHQVTQMGQEVILRCVPISNHLYFYWYRQILGQKVEFLVSFYNNEISEKSEIFDDQFSVERPDGSNFTLKIRSTKLEDSAMYFCASSAAASTEAFFGQGTRLTVV.